This T cell receptor beta chain originates from a study of vaccination and CD4 T cells after COVID-19. In its sample, this clonotype was seen a few times. Antigen unknown. Treatment noted: roughly 10-day PBMC culture with coronavirus spike peptide pools or control peptides (ViraFEST assay). CD4+ T cells that had been cultured provided DNA sequenced with the Oncomine TCR Beta short-read assay. TCRdb reanalysed the PCR reads using MiXCR and keeps one entry per CDR3 protein. In the table there are under 20,000 distinct CDR3 sequences, approximately 40% of which are singletons. This CDR3 comprises 14 residues. Trimming shortened V by 6 bases and J by 1 base, and 12 bases separated the two germline ends. Germline CDR1 MGHDK, CDR2 SYGVNS.

The sample was CD4+ T cells from blood, cultured in vitro, taken before SARS-CoV-2 vaccination. The receptor was isolated from a human donor who received a COVID-19 vaccine. The chain links TRBV25-1 to TRBJ2-5, with D hard to call. Here the CDR3 DNA reads TGTGCCAGCAGCCGACCGATCCCCCAAGAGACCCAGTACTTC. Protein sequence: CASSRPIPQETQYF. Filled out from reference TRBV25-1 and TRBJ2-5, the complete variable domain reads EADIYQTPRYLVIGTGKKITLECSQTMGHDKMYWYQQDPGMELHLIHYSYGVNSTEKGDLSSESTVSRIRTEHFPLTLESARPSHTSQYLCASSRPIPQETQYFGPGTRLLVL.